This section outlines one TCR beta chain sequence together with its context. Here immunoSEQ multiplex PCR was the method, and the copy in TCRdb shows in-frame clones only, minus some. The profile covers 65,000 to 90,000 clones, with 90% to 95% appearing a single time and around 0.37% taken by the ten largest. This specimen comes from a study of technical replicates of blood from several donors. The CDR3 has 16 amino acids. From germline, CDR1 is KGHSH and CDR2 LQKENI. The ends lost 2 bases at V and 3 bases at J; junction bases unmatched: 8. The chain carries TRBV18 and TRBJ2-5; TRBD2 matches at 8 bases. The TCR originated in a human donor in good health. What was sequenced was T cells isolated from PBMCs. The CDR3 DNA reads as TGTGCCAGCTCACCAGTCCAAGCGGGAGACGAAGAGACCCAGTACTTC. It specifies CASSPVQAGDEETQYF. Complete variable domain (other parts from reference TRBV18 and TRBJ2-5): NAGVMQNPRHLVRRRGQEARLRCSPMKGHSHVYWYRQLPEEGLKFMVYLQKENIIDESGMPKERFSAEFPKEGPSILRIQQVVRGDSAAYFCASSPVQAGDEETQYFGPGTRLLVL.